A selection of T cell receptor beta chains follows, all from one sample in a study of response to subunit inactivated influenza vaccine. TCRdb fed the RT-PCR reads into MiXCR, producing one record per CDR3 protein. The sample shows under 950,000 distinct CDR3 sequences, 21% of them seen only once. Sequenced material: PBMCs from blood, taken more than 4 days after vaccination. The receptors were gathered from a man in his fifties or sixties who received an inactivated influenza vaccine. CDR3s include the opening cysteine and the closing phenylalanine or tryptophan. Some rows have no size entry. The others give once, few or many, or a class for an expanded clone.

TRBJ1-5 | . | TRBV7-2 | CASSQGRGGHQPQHF
TRBJ2-1 | . | TRBV9 | CASSVEAGHYNEQFF
TRBJ2-7 | . | TRBV27 | CASSATGPPYEQYF
TRBJ2-3 | . | TRBV6-1 | CASSETSTGDTQYF
TRBJ2-5 | few | TRBV4-3 | CASSQDSGTSGGAEETQYF
TRBJ2-1 | . | TRBV20-1 | CSARDLGGGGLNEQFF
TRBJ2-2 | few | TRBV24-1 | CATSDSQGKTGELFF
TRBJ1-4 | . | TRBV20-1 | CSASHWQGLEKLFF
TRBJ2-1 | . | TRBV20-1 | CSASTSGGNYEQFF
TRBJ2-5 | few | TRBV11-1 | CASSLRRGVGGDQETQYF
TRBJ1-2 | few | TRBV5-5 | CASSLANGFVYGYTF
TRBJ2-1 | few | TRBV12-3/TRBV12-4 | CASSPQAGVLLNEQFF
TRBJ2-1 | . | TRBV28 | CASTSAGFDSYNEQFF
TRBJ1-2 | many | TRBV5-6 | CASSLVGDGYTF
TRBJ1-6 | . | TRBV4-2 | CASSPRQDDSPLHF
TRBJ2-5 | few | TRBV20-1 | CSAMTGIVQETQYF
TRBJ1-1 | few | TRBV12-3/TRBV12-4 | CASSVQAGMNTEAFF